One sample yielded the 30 T cell receptor beta chains listed below, sequenced in a study of cytomegalovirus exposure and HLA in healthy donors. 13 Jbeta primers and 60 Vbeta primers were used for the PCR. Using immunoSEQ multiplex PCR, the repertoire was profiled, and TCRdb retains in-frame clones only, with some absent. The sample holds roughly 140,000 clones. What was sequenced was PBMCs. The origin of the receptors is a male donor in good health and CMV-seronegative.

The J gene is TRBJ2-7, the V gene TRBV27; 9 nucleotides agree with TRBD2. Looked up from germline, CDR1 is MNHEY and CDR2 is SMNVEV (reference sequence). The CDR3 is made up of 15 amino acids. V dropped 4 bases and J dropped 2; count of bases not matched to a gene: 6. CDR3 protein: CASSSGAGGTYEQYF. CDR3 bases: TGTGCCAGCAGTTCCGGAGCGGGGGGAACCTACGAGCAGTACTTC.

The chain is built from TRBV6-1 and TRBJ2-5; 7 nucleotides match TRBD1. The CDR3 is 15 amino acids. Trimming removed 4 bases from V and 9 bases from J; junction bases left unmatched: 14. Germline assignment: CDR1 MNHNS and CDR2 SASEGT. DNA for the CDR3: TGTGCCAGCAGTGGGGGGACAGCCTACCGTGAGGCCCAGTACTTC. This codes for CASSGGTAYREAQYF.

CDR3 in amino acids: CASSLNPSGNNEQFF. CDR3 bases: TGCGCCAGCAGCCTTAACCCTAGCGGGAATAATGAGCAGTTCTTC. The V call is TRBV5-1, the J call TRBJ2-1; TRBD2 matches 9 bases. Germline CDR1 SGHRS, CDR2 YFSETQ. CDR3 length: 15 amino acids. Trimming took 4 bases from V and 7 from J; bases not matched to a gene: 9. Full variable domain (missing parts from reference TRBV5-1 and TRBJ2-1): KAGVTQTPRYLIKTRGQQVTLSCSPISGHRSVSWYQQTPGQGLQFLFEYFSETQRNKGNFPGRFSGRQFSNSRSEMNVSTLELGDSALYLCASSLNPSGNNEQFFGPGTRLTVL.

The CDR3 region is CASRRSGGDFNEQFF. The DNA of the CDR3 is TGTGCCAGTAGACGAAGCGGGGGGGACTTCAATGAGCAGTTCTTC. The V gene is TRBV19, the J gene TRBJ2-1, with TRBD2 identical over 10 bases. The CDR3 is 15 residues long. Germline V gene data show CDR1 as LNHDA and CDR2 as SQIVND (reference sequence). V gave up 6 bases and J gave up 6 bases; unmatched junction bases: 8.

V usage is TRBV6-5 and J usage is TRBJ1-1; the D gene is possibly TRBD1 (6 bases). The ends were cut back, 2 bases at V and 1 base at J, with 11 bases in the middle. Germline CDR1 is MNHEY and CDR2 is SVGAGI. The length of the CDR3 is 15 residues. The CDR3 region has the DNA TGTGCCAGCAGTTACCCCACAGGGCGGAACACTGAAGCTTTCTTT. This translates into CASSYPTGRNTEAFF.

J is TRBJ1-5 and V is TRBV28; perhaps TRBD1 as D (5 bases). The CDR3 consists of 14 residues. Trimming took 7 bases from V and 4 from J, leaving 14 bases between them. Germline CDR1 is MDHEN and CDR2 is SYDVKM. The CDR3 DNA reads as TGTGCCAGCACCATCGACAGAAAGAATCAGCCCCAGCATTTT. Its translation: CASTIDRKNQPQHF. Based on the CDR3 plus reference TRBV28 and TRBJ1-5, the full variable domain is DVKVTQSSRYLVKRTGEKVFLECVQDMDHENMFWYRQDPGLGLRLIYFSYDVKMKEKGDIPEGYSVSREKKERFSLILESASTNQTSMYLCASTIDRKNQPQHFGDGTRLSIL.

This chain uses TRBV23-1 with TRBJ1-1, with a weak D call TRBD1 (5 bases). TRBV23-1 is classed as an ORF, of uncertain function. Trimming stripped 4 bases from V and 6 bases from J, with 24 bases between. CDR3 size: 17 residues. Written as DNA, the CDR3 is TGCGCCAGCAGTCCTTCCCATCCTAGACAGCGAGTGGCTGAAGCTTTCTTT. It codes for CASSPSHPRQRVAEAFF.

The J gene is TRBJ1-1, the V gene TRBV30; maybe TRBD1 (6 bases). CDR3 length: 12 amino acids. The V end was cut by 3 bases, the J end by 5 bases, with 10 bases between. Per germline, CDR1 GTSNPN and CDR2 SVGIG (reference sequence). The CDR3 DNA reads TGTGCCTGGAGGGCAGGGGCGACTGAAGCTTTCTTT. Residues: CAWRAGATEAFF.

The chain recombines TRBV23-1 with TRBJ1-5; TRBD1 agrees at 7 bases. TRBV23-1 is annotated as an ORF whose role is uncertain. Losses at the gene ends were 0 bases for V and 6 bases for J; bases not matched to a gene: 8. The CDR3 contains 16 residues. DNA of the CDR3: TGCGCCAGCAGTCAATCCACAGGGGACGAGGGTCAGCCCCAGCATTTT. As protein: CASSQSTGDEGQPQHF.

V usage is TRBV30 and J usage is TRBJ2-7; D possibly corresponds to TRBD2 (6 bases). V was cut by 0 bases and J by 3 bases, with 15 bases left in between. The germline V gene has CDR1 GTSNPN and CDR2 SVGIG (reference sequence). The CDR3 is 15 amino acids. The CDR3 region has the DNA TGTGCCTGGAGTGTCGAATTAGGACTAATCTACGAGCAGTACTTC. Amino acid sequence: CAWSVELGLIYEQYF.

The chain's CDR3 is CASIPGTTTNYGYTF. The CDR3, as DNA: TGTGCCAGCATACCAGGGACAACCACTAACTATGGCTACACCTTC. The chain couples TRBV7-9 to TRBJ1-2; TRBD1 might be the D (6 bases). CDR1 is SEHNR and CDR2 is FQNEAQ in the germline V gene (reference sequence). V was clipped by 7 bases and J by 0 bases, with 15 bases between them. The CDR3 has 15 residues. Together with reference TRBV7-9 and TRBJ1-2, the CDR3 gives the full variable domain: DTGVSQNPRHKITKRGQNVTFRCDPISEHNRLYWYRQTLGQGPEFLTYFQNEAQLEKSRLLSDRFSAERPKGSFSTLEIQRTEQGDSAMYLCASIPGTTTNYGYTFGSGTRLTVV.

CDR3 nucleotides: TGTGCCAGCAGTGGAACCGGGACAGGGGCCTACGAGCAGTACTTC. Protein product: CASSGTGTGAYEQYF. V gene TRBV6-1 combines with J gene TRBJ2-7, with 10 positions matching TRBD1. Germline CDR1 MNHNS, CDR2 SASEGT. The CDR3 has 15 amino acids. J lost 2 bases, V lost 4 bases, and 5 bases had no gene match.

V usage is TRBV6-6 and J usage is TRBJ2-7, with D perhaps matching TRBD1 (6 bases). Per germline, CDR1 MNHNY and CDR2 SVGAGI (reference sequence). CDR3 length: 15 amino acids. Trimming cost V 3 bases and J 3 bases, with 15 bases left between them. The CDR3 protein is CASSYSDRLFYEQYF. DNA of the CDR3: TGTGCCAGCAGTTATTCCGACAGGTTATTCTACGAGCAGTACTTC.

The chain has TRBV5-1 and TRBJ1-2; 10 bases are shared with TRBD1. Germline V gene sequence: CDR1 SGHRS, CDR2 YFSETQ. This CDR3 region has 16 residues. Germline trimming cut 0 bases from V and 8 bases from J; bases unmatched to any gene: 10. The CDR3, as DNA: TGCGCCAGCAGCTTGGAGTGGCGACAGGGGGCTGGCGGCTACACCTTC. It translates to CASSLEWRQGAGGYTF.

This sequence joins TRBV30 and TRBJ2-5; D possibly corresponds to TRBD1 (6 bases). This CDR3 is 13 amino acids long. Looked up from germline, CDR1 is GTSNPN and CDR2 is SVGIG (reference sequence). The V end lost 2 bases, the J end lost 6 bases, and 13 bases lay between the germline ends. The CDR3 is CAWSLGQGKTQYF. The CDR3 bases are TGTGCCTGGAGTTTGGGCCAGGGGAAGACCCAGTACTTC. Full variable domain (remainder filled in from reference TRBV30 and TRBJ2-5): SQTIHQWPATLVQPVGSPLSLECTVEGTSNPNLYWYRQAAGRGLQLLFYSVGIGQISSEVPQNLSASRPQDRQFILSSKKLLLSDSGFYLCAWSLGQGKTQYFGPGTRLLVL.

J is TRBJ1-2 and V is TRBV18, with 7 bases matching TRBD1. The germline gives CDR1 KGHSH, CDR2 LQKENI. This CDR3 comprises 13 residues. The junction had 1 base not matched to a gene; V was cut back by 3 bases and J by 3 bases. CDR3 coding DNA: TGTGCCAGCTCACCTGACAGGGACTATGGCTACACCTTC. This encodes CASSPDRDYGYTF. Full variable domain (outside the CDR3, taken from reference TRBV18 and TRBJ1-2): NAGVMQNPRHLVRRRGQEARLRCSPMKGHSHVYWYRQLPEEGLKFMVYLQKENIIDESGMPKERFSAEFPKEGPSILRIQQVVRGDSAAYFCASSPDRDYGYTFGSGTRLTVV.

This sequence joins TRBV9 and TRBJ1-1; 8 nucleotides match TRBD1. The length of the CDR3 is 14 residues. Germline values: CDR1 SGDLS, CDR2 YYNGEE. The V segment lost 3 bases and the J segment 3 bases; nucleotides outside the gene matches: 4. In DNA, the CDR3 is TGTGCCAGCAGCGCAGGGGGCGGTCACACTGAAGCTTTCTTT. Translation: CASSAGGGHTEAFF. Combining the CDR3 with reference TRBV9 and TRBJ1-1 gives the whole variable domain DSGVTQTPKHLITATGQRVTLRCSPRSGDLSVYWYQQSLDQGLQFLIQYYNGEERAKGNILERFSAQQFPDLHSELNLSSLELGDSALYFCASSAGGGHTEAFFGQGTRLTVV.

The chain joins TRBV29-1 to TRBJ1-3; D gene unclear. The V gene lost 1 base and the J gene lost 3 bases, with 7 bases spanning the gap. Germline values: CDR1 SQVTM, CDR2 ANQGSEA. The length of the CDR3 is 13 residues. The CDR3, as DNA: TGCAGCGTTGAAGGGCAGATTGGAAACACCATATATTTT. Residues: CSVEGQIGNTIYF.

V usage is TRBV11-2 and J usage is TRBJ2-1; 9 bases are shared with TRBD2. Germline values: CDR1 SGHAT, CDR2 FQNNGV. The CDR3 length is 16 residues. With 1 base clipped from V and 6 bases from J, the junction kept 7 bases outside the gene matches. The CDR3 loop is CASSLVVASGANEQFF. The CDR3 coding sequence is TGTGCCAGCAGCTTAGTAGTAGCTAGCGGGGCCAATGAGCAGTTCTTC.

The chain has TRBV5-1 and TRBJ2-5; the D gene is possibly TRBD2 (6 bases). V was pared by 5 bases and J by 2 bases, with 19 bases between. This CDR3 comprises 16 residues. The V gene's germline CDR1 is SGHRS and CDR2 YFSETQ. Here the CDR3 reads CASRGGLPLLQETQYF. CDR3 bases: TGCGCCAGCAGGGGGGGACTCCCTCTGCTTCAAGAGACCCAGTACTTC.

This sequence joins TRBV7-2 and TRBJ1-1; TRBD1 matches 8 bases. V was pared by 2 bases and J by 5 bases, with 7 bases of the junction left unmatched. Germline loops: CDR1 SGHTA, CDR2 FQGNSA. The CDR3 loop spans 15 amino acids. The CDR3 here is CASSLQGASGTEAFF. The DNA of the CDR3 is TGTGCCAGCAGCTTACAGGGGGCGTCGGGGACTGAAGCTTTCTTT.

This chain links TRBV7-9 with TRBJ1-5; D remains ambiguous. V shed 1 base and J shed 5 bases, with 6 bases lying between them. The CDR3 consists of 13 residues. Germline-derived CDR1 and CDR2 are SEHNR and FQNEAQ (reference sequence). The CDR3 sequence is CASSLGPDQPQHF. CDR3 nucleotide sequence: TGTGCCAGCAGCTTAGGTCCGGATCAGCCCCAGCATTTT.

The V and J genes are TRBV6-6 and TRBJ1-5; 7 bases match TRBD1. Losses at the gene ends were 6 bases for V and 5 bases for J; bases not matched to a gene: 7. Looked up from germline, CDR1 is MNHNY and CDR2 is SVGAGI (reference sequence). The length of the CDR3 is 14 residues. The CDR3 is CASSRDRDDQPQHF. The DNA of the CDR3 is TGTGCCAGCAGCCGCGACAGGGACGATCAGCCCCAGCATTTT.

This chain joins TRBV30 and TRBJ2-2, with D perhaps matching TRBD2 (6 bases). CDR1 and CDR2 from the germline V gene are GTSNPN and SVGIG (reference sequence). V lost 2 bases to trimming and J lost 5 bases, with 18 bases between them. This CDR3 region has 16 residues. CDR3: CAWSRLASTLTGELFF. CDR3 DNA: TGTGCCTGGAGTAGGCTAGCGTCTACCCTAACCGGGGAGCTGTTTTTT.

V gene TRBV7-8 combines with J gene TRBJ2-1, with TRBD2 matching over 9 bases. Germline V CDR1 and CDR2: SGHVS, FQNEAQ. Trimming took 1 base from V and 7 from J; bases not matched to a gene: 8. This CDR3 has 16 residues. CDR3 amino acids: CASSLVGLAKQNEQFF. CDR3 sequence (DNA): TGTGCCAGCAGCTTAGTAGGACTAGCGAAGCAGAATGAGCAGTTCTTC.

The CDR3 reads CASSESGVGNTEAFF. DNA of the CDR3: TGTGCCAGCAGTGAATCAGGGGTGGGGAACACTGAAGCTTTCTTT. The chain couples TRBV2 to TRBJ1-1; tentative D call: TRBD1 (6 bases). This CDR3 spans 15 amino acids. CDR1 SNHLY and CDR2 FYNNEI come from the germline V gene. Trimming removed 2 bases from V and 1 base from J, with 11 bases in between.

The rearrangement uses TRBV9 and TRBJ2-5; 10 positions agree with TRBD1. The V gene's germline CDR1 is SGDLS and CDR2 YYNGEE. The CDR3 length is 17 residues. V gave up 3 bases and J gave up 4 bases; unmatched junction bases: 12. The CDR3 reads CASSGSAYGTGAETQYF. In DNA, the CDR3 is TGTGCCAGCAGCGGTAGTGCCTACGGGACAGGGGCAGAGACCCAGTACTTC.

The chain carries TRBV5-6 and TRBJ1-2; 8 bases line up with TRBD1. The germline V gene encodes CDR1 SGHDT and CDR2 YYEEEE. The J segment lost 4 bases and the V segment lost 4 bases, leaving 9 bases of the junction unmatched. This CDR3 is 15 amino acids long. CDR3 DNA: TGTGCCAGCAGCAAAGGACAGGGTAAAGGCTATGGCTACACCTTC. It specifies CASSKGQGKGYGYTF.

This sequence joins TRBV5-6 and TRBJ1-5; unclear D gene. Trimming removed 0 bases from V and 1 base from J, with 8 bases in between. This CDR3 is 15 amino acids long. Germline lookup yields CDR1 SGHDT and CDR2 YYEEEE. DNA for the CDR3: TGTGCCAGCAGCTTGGCATTTCAGAGCAATCAGCCCCAGCATTTT. Protein: CASSLAFQSNQPQHF.

The V gene is TRBV4-3, the J gene TRBJ2-7; maybe TRBD2 (6 bases). Trimming pared 0 bases from V and 2 bases from J, leaving 11 bases between. The CDR3 length is 15 residues. Germline V gene data show CDR1 as LGHNA and CDR2 as YSLEER. CDR3 amino acids: CASSQDRGGAYEQYF. DNA for the CDR3: TGCGCCAGCAGCCAAGATCGGGGAGGCGCCTACGAGCAGTACTTC.